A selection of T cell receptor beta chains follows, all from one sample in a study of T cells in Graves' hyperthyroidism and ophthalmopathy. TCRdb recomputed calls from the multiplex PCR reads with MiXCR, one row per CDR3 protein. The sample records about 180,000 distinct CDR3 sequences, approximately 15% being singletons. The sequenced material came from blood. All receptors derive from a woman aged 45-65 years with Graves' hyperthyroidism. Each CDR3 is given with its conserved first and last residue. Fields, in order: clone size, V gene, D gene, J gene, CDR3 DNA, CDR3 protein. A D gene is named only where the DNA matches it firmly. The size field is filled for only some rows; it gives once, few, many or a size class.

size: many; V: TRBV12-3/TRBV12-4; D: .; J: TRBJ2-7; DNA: TGTGCCAGCAGACCTCGGGCAGGCTACGAGCAGTACTTC; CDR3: CASRPRAGYEQYF
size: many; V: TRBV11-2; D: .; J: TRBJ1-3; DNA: TGTGCCAGCAGCTTTGACGGGCCGGGGGACACCATATATTTT; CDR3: CASSFDGPGDTIYF
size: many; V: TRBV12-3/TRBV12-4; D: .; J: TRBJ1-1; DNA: TGTGCCAGCAGGTTTTTGAACACTGAAGCTTTCTTT; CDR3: CASRFLNTEAFF
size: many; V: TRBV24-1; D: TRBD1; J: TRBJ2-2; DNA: TGTGCCACCAGCTCGACAGGGGGGACGAACACCGGGGAGCTGTTTTTT; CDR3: CATSSTGGTNTGELFF
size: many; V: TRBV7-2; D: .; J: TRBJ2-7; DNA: TGTGCCAGCAGCTCTACCCCAGGTGGTGAGCAGTACTTC; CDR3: CASSSTPGGEQYF
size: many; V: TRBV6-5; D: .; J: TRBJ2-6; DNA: TGTGCCAGCAGTTACTCGAGGGAGGACTACCTGGGGAACGTCCTGACTTTC; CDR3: CASSYSREDYLGNVLTF
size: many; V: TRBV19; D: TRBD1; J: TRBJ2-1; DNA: TGTGCCAGTAGTATCCCGCCTGGGGGGACAGGGAATTACAATGAGCAGTTCTTC; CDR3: CASSIPPGGTGNYNEQFF
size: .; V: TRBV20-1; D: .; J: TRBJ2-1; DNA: TGCAGTGCTTTGACATATACCTCCTACAATGAGCAGTTCTTC; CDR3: CSALTYTSYNEQFF
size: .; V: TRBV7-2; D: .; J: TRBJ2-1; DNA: TGTGCCAGCGGCCCGACACACTCAACCACCAATGAGCAGTTCTTC; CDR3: CASGPTHSTTNEQFF
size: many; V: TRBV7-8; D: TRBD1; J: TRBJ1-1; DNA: TGTGCCAGCAGGCGGGGGACAGGGGGCTCTGAAGCTTTCTTT; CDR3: CASRRGTGGSEAFF
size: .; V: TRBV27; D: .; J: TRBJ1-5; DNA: TGTGCCAGCAGCTTCAGGGGTGGGAGCAATAAGCCCCAGCATTTT; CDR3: CASSFRGGSNKPQHF
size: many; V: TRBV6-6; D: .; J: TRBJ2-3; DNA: TGTGCCAGCAGTTACTCGAATAGACACACAGATACGCAGTATTTT; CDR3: CASSYSNRHTDTQYF
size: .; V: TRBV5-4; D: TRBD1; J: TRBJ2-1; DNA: TGTGCCAGCAGCTTGGGACAGGGGAGTAACAATGAGCAGTTCTTC; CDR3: CASSLGQGSNNEQFF
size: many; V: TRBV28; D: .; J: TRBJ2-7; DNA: TGTGCCAGCAGTTTGGAGGTCAGGACCTACGAGCAGTACTTC; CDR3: CASSLEVRTYEQYF
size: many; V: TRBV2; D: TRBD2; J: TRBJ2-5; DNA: TGTGCCAGCAGTGAAGTTGGGACTAGCGGGGGGTCAGAGACCCAGTACTTC; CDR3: CASSEVGTSGGSETQYF
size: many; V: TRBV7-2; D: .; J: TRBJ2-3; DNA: TGTGCCAGCAGCAAGGTTCTAGACACAGATACGCAGTATTTT; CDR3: CASSKVLDTDTQYF
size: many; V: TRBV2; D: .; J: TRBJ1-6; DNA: TGTGCCAGCAGCCCCCTCCCGATCGAAAGCTCCTATAATTCACCCCTCCACTTT; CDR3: CASSPLPIESSYNSPLHF
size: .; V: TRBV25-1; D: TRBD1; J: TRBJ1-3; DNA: TGTGCCAGCAGTGGGACAGGGTCTGGAAACACCATATATTTT; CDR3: CASSGTGSGNTIYF
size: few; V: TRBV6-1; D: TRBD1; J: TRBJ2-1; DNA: TGTGCCAGCAGTAAGGGGGACAGGGCGACGGGTGAGCAGTTCTTC; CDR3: CASSKGDRATGEQFF
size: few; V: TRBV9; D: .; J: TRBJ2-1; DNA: TGTGCCAGCAGCCCCATGCCGCCGGGGGTCCTAAGACTTAAAGCGGGTTCCTACAATGAGCAGTTCTTC; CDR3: CASSPMPPGVLRLKAGSYNEQFF
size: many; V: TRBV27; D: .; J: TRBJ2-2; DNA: TGTGCCAGCAGTCCTCGGGGACTCAACACCGGGGAGCTGTTTTTT; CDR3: CASSPRGLNTGELFF
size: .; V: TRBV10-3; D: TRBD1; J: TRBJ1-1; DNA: TGTGCCATCAGACAGGGGTCGGACACTGAAGCTTTCTTT; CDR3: CAIRQGSDTEAFF
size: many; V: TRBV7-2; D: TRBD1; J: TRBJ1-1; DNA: TGTGCCAGCGGAGGGGGCGGTTCGGAAAAAGCTTTCTTT; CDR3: CASGGGGSEKAFF
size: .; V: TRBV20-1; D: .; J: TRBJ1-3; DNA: TGCAGTGCTACAGTGGCGGGGGCAAGAAACACCATATATTTT; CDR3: CSATVAGARNTIYF
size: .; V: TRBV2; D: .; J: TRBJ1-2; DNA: TGTGCCAGCAGTGAAAGACAGCTCTATGGCTACACCTTC; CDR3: CASSERQLYGYTF
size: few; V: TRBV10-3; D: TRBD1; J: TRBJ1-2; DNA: TGTGCCATCAGTGATTGGGCAGGGGGCAGTTATGGCTACACCTTC; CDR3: CAISDWAGGSYGYTF
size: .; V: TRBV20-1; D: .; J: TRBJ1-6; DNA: TGCAGTGCGAATCGGGGGGTATTTGGGTCACCCCTCCACTTT; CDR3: CSANRGVFGSPLHF
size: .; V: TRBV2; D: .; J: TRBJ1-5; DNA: TGTGCCAGCAGTGACTGGGCAGAAAATCAGCCCCAGCATTTT; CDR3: CASSDWAENQPQHF
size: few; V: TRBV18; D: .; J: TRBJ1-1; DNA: TGTGCCAGCTCACCCCGACAGGAAATGGGGACTGAAGCTTTCTTT; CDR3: CASSPRQEMGTEAFF
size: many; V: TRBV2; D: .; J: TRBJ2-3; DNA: TGTGCCAGCAGTGTGGGGCTAGGGGGGGATACGCAGTATTTT; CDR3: CASSVGLGGDTQYF
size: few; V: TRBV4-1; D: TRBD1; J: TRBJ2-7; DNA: TGCGCCAGCAGCCTACTAACCGGGACAGAACCCTACGAGCAGTACTTC; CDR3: CASSLLTGTEPYEQYF
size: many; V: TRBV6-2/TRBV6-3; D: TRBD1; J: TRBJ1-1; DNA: TGTGCCAGCAGTGAGACAGGGTCCATGAACACTGAAGCTTTCTTT; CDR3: CASSETGSMNTEAFF
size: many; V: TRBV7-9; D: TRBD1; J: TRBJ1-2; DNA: TGTGCCAGCAGCTTACTAGGGGGCGACTATGGCTACACCTTC; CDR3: CASSLLGGDYGYTF
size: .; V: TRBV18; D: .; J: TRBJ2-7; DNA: TGTGCCAGCTCGTACGCCGGGACTCCAGCCTACGAGCAGTACTTC; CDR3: CASSYAGTPAYEQYF
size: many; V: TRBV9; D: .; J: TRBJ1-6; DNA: TGTGCCAGCAGCGCCGGAGGCCCAATAAGTGGGTCACCCCTCCACTTT; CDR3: CASSAGGPISGSPLHF
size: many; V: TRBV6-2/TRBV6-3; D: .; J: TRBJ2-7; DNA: TGTGCCAGCAGAGAACAGGGAACTTCCCACGAGCAGTACTTC; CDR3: CASREQGTSHEQYF
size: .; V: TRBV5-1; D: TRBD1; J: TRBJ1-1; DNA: TGCGCCAGCAGCATGGCGGGACAGGGAAAAACTGAAGCTTTCTTT; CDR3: CASSMAGQGKTEAFF
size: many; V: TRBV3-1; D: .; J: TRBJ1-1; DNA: TGTGCCAGCAGCCAAGCCGGGACGGGGAACACTGAAGCTTTCTTT; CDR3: CASSQAGTGNTEAFF
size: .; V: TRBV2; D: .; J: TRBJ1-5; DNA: TGTGCCAGCAGACCAGGGGCTATAGATCAGCCCCAGCATTTT; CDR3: CASRPGAIDQPQHF
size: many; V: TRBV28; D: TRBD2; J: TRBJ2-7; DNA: TGTGCCAGCACCATACCGGGACTAGCTATGCGGGAGCAGTACTTC; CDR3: CASTIPGLAMREQYF
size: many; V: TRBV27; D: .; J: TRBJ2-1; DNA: TGTGCCAGCAGTTTCACTACCCACAATGAGCAGTTCTTC; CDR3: CASSFTTHNEQFF
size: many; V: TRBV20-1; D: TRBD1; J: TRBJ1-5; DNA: TGCAGTGCTAGAGATTCGGGCAGGGGGAGCAATCAGCCCCAGCATTTT; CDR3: CSARDSGRGSNQPQHF
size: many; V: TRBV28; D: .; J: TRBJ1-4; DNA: TGTGCCAGCACCTCTTTGGGGCCTGAAAAACTGTTTTTT; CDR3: CASTSLGPEKLFF
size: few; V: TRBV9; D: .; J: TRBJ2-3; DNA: TGTGCCAGCAGCGTAGACTCGACAGATACGCAGTATTTT; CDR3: CASSVDSTDTQYF
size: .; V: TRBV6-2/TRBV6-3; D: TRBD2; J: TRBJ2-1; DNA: TGTGCCAGCAGTTACTCGAGAGCGGGGGGTCCTACAAATTTACAGTTCTTC; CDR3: CASSYSRAGGPTNLQFF
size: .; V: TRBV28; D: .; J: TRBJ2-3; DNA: TGTGCCAGCACCGAAGGCAGCACAGATACGCAGTATTTT; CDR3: CASTEGSTDTQYF
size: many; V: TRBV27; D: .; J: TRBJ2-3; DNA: TGTGCCAGCAGTTTATGGGGCACAGATACGCAGTATTTT; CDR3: CASSLWGTDTQYF
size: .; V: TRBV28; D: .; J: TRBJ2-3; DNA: TGTGCCAGCAGTGGAAATCCCGGGGTGAATACGCAGTATTTT; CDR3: CASSGNPGVNTQYF
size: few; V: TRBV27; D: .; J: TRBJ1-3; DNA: TGTGCCAGCAGTCCCATCGGGGGAAACACCATATATTTT; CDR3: CASSPIGGNTIYF
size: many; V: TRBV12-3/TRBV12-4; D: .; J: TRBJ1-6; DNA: TGTGCCAGCAGTTTCCAGGGGAATAATTCACCCCTCCACTTT; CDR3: CASSFQGNNSPLHF
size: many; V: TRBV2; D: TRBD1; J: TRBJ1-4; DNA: TGTGCCAGCATCCAGGACAGGCGTACAACTAATGAAAAACTGTTTTTT; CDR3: CASIQDRRTTNEKLFF
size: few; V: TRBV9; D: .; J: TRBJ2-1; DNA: TGTGCCAGCAGCGTAGCCGGGGGCAATGAGCAGTTCTTC; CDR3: CASSVAGGNEQFF
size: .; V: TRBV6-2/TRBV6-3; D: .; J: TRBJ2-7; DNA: TGTGCCAGCAGTTTTTCGGGGGACGAGCAGTACTTC; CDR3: CASSFSGDEQYF
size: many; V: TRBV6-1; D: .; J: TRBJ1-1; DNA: TGTGCCAGCAGTTATAATGGGGTAACTGAAGCTTTCTTT; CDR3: CASSYNGVTEAFF
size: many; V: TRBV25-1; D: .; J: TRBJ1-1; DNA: TGTGCCAGCAGTGGGACAAAATGGGACACTGAAGCTTTCTTT; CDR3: CASSGTKWDTEAFF